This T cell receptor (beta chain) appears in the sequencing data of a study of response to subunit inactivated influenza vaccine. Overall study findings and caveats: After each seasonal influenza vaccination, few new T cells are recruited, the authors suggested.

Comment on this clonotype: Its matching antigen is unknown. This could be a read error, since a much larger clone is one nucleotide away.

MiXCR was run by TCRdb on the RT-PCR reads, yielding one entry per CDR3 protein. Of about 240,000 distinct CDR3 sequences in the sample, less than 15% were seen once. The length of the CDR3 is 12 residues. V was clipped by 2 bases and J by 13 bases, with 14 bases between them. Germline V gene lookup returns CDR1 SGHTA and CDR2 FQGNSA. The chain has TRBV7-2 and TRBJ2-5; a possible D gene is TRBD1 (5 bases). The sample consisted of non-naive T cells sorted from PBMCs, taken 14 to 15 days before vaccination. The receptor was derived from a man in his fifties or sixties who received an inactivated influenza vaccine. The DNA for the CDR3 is TGTGCCAGCAGCTTACGAAGTGGGGCCCTGTACTTC. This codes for CASSLRSGALYF. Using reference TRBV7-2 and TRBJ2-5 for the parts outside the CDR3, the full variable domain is GAGVSQSPSNKVTEKGKDVELRCDPISGHTALYWYRQSLGQGLEFLIYFQGNSAPDKSGLPSDRFSAERTGGSVSTLTIQRTQQEDSAVYLCASSLRSGALYFGPGTRLLVL.